These T cell receptor beta chains were read from a single sample in a study of T cell responses to AZD1222 COVID-19 vaccine. The assay was immunoSEQ multiplex PCR, and TCRdb's table has in-frame clones only and misses some. Here the sample spans roughly 120,000 clones, 70% to 90% being singletons. Sequences were derived from peripheral blood, sampled on day 0 of AZD1222 vaccination. The receptor source for this set is an adult in good health. Both conserved end residues are part of each CDR3. D genes are given only for firm matches. Size is omitted from some rows. Given values are once, few, many or a class for expanded clones.

j_call: TRBJ2-2; v_call: TRBV5-6; d_call: .; clone_size: .; cdr3_aa: CASSLVGRDTGELFF; cdr3_nt: TGTGCCAGCAGCTTGGTCGGACGGGACACCGGGGAGCTGTTTTTT
j_call: TRBJ1-5; v_call: TRBV6-1; d_call: .; clone_size: .; cdr3_aa: CASSEWVGNQPQHF; cdr3_nt: TGTGCCAGCAGTGAATGGGTAGGAAATCAGCCCCAGCATTTT
j_call: TRBJ1-1; v_call: TRBV5-5; d_call: .; clone_size: .; cdr3_aa: CASSRQTENTEAFF; cdr3_nt: TGTGCCAGCAGCCGTCAGACAGAGAACACTGAAGCTTTCTTT
j_call: TRBJ1-6; v_call: TRBV4-1; d_call: .; clone_size: few; cdr3_aa: CASSPDTGGSPLHF; cdr3_nt: TGCGCCAGCAGCCCCGACACCGGTGGTTCACCCCTCCACTTT
j_call: TRBJ1-1; v_call: TRBV28; d_call: .; clone_size: .; cdr3_aa: CASRTGHGNTEAFF; cdr3_nt: TGTGCCAGCAGGACGGGACATGGGAACACTGAAGCTTTCTTT
j_call: TRBJ1-5; v_call: TRBV7-2; d_call: .; clone_size: few; cdr3_aa: CASSLGWSERSQPQHF; cdr3_nt: TGTGCCAGCAGCTTAGGTTGGTCGGAGAGGAGTCAGCCCCAGCATTTT
j_call: TRBJ2-2; v_call: TRBV2; d_call: TRBD1; clone_size: .; cdr3_aa: CASRADRAVAGELFF; cdr3_nt: TGTGCCAGCAGAGCCGACAGGGCGGTAGCCGGGGAGCTGTTTTTT
j_call: TRBJ1-4; v_call: TRBV7-8; d_call: .; clone_size: few; cdr3_aa: CASSPRAGEGEKLFF; cdr3_nt: TGTGCCAGCAGCCCTAGGGCAGGGGAGGGTGAAAAACTGTTTTTT
j_call: TRBJ2-5; v_call: TRBV11-2; d_call: .; clone_size: few; cdr3_aa: CASSLEGFEAETQYF; cdr3_nt: TGTGCCAGCAGCTTAGAAGGTTTCGAGGCGGAGACCCAGTACTTC
j_call: TRBJ1-1; v_call: TRBV7-2; d_call: .; clone_size: .; cdr3_aa: CASNAGPGDTEAFF; cdr3_nt: TGTGCCAGCAACGCAGGGCCGGGGGACACTGAAGCTTTCTTT
j_call: TRBJ2-5; v_call: TRBV7-9; d_call: .; clone_size: once; cdr3_aa: CASSRGGGETQYF; cdr3_nt: TGTGCCAGCAGCCGTGGGGGTGGAGAGACCCAGTACTTC
j_call: TRBJ1-1; v_call: TRBV2; d_call: TRBD1; clone_size: once; cdr3_aa: CASSSGGADTEAFF; cdr3_nt: TGTGCCAGCAGCTCAGGGGGCGCGGACACTGAAGCTTTCTTT
j_call: TRBJ2-2; v_call: TRBV5-1; d_call: TRBD1; clone_size: .; cdr3_aa: CASYRGSNTGELFF; cdr3_nt: TGCGCCAGCTACAGGGGGTCGAACACCGGGGAGCTGTTTTTT
j_call: TRBJ1-3; v_call: TRBV24-1; d_call: .; clone_size: .; cdr3_aa: CATSDTWGSSGNTIYF; cdr3_nt: TGTGCCACCAGTGATACCTGGGGGAGCTCTGGAAACACCATATATTTT
j_call: TRBJ1-2; v_call: TRBV19; d_call: .; clone_size: .; cdr3_aa: CASSRGEGYTF; cdr3_nt: TGTGCCAGTAGTAGGGGAGAGGGCTACACCTTC
j_call: TRBJ2-1; v_call: TRBV7-9; d_call: .; clone_size: .; cdr3_aa: CASSFTSRQAVEQFF; cdr3_nt: TGTGCCAGCAGCTTTACCAGTCGTCAAGCGGTTGAGCAGTTCTTC
j_call: TRBJ1-5; v_call: TRBV27; d_call: .; clone_size: .; cdr3_aa: CATKGGYGQPQHF; cdr3_nt: TGTGCCACAAAGGGGGGTTACGGGCAGCCCCAGCATTTT
j_call: TRBJ1-2; v_call: TRBV9; d_call: .; clone_size: .; cdr3_aa: CASSGSTGNYGYTF; cdr3_nt: TGTGCCAGCAGCGGGTCGACAGGCAACTATGGCTACACCTTC
j_call: TRBJ1-1; v_call: TRBV5-1; d_call: .; clone_size: .; cdr3_aa: CASSLTEALNTEAFF; cdr3_nt: TGCGCCAGCAGCTTAACGGAGGCCTTGAACACTGAAGCTTTCTTT
j_call: TRBJ1-2; v_call: TRBV9; d_call: .; clone_size: .; cdr3_aa: CASSVSQGISYGYTF; cdr3_nt: TGTGCCAGCAGCGTAAGTCAGGGAATCAGCTATGGCTACACCTTC
j_call: TRBJ1-3; v_call: TRBV5-6; d_call: .; clone_size: few; cdr3_aa: CASSFDTGGNTIYF; cdr3_nt: TGTGCCAGCAGCTTTGATACAGGGGGAAACACCATATATTTT
j_call: TRBJ1-2; v_call: TRBV28; d_call: .; clone_size: once; cdr3_aa: CASSFLGGNYGYTF; cdr3_nt: TGTGCCAGCAGTTTTTTAGGGGGGAACTATGGCTACACCTTC
j_call: TRBJ2-1; v_call: TRBV4-3; d_call: TRBD2; clone_size: few; cdr3_aa: CASSQSSGGPNEQFF; cdr3_nt: TGCGCCAGCAGCCAATCTAGCGGGGGGCCCAATGAGCAGTTCTTC
j_call: TRBJ2-7; v_call: TRBV10-1; d_call: TRBD1; clone_size: .; cdr3_aa: CASSGGGISYEQYF; cdr3_nt: TGCGCCAGCAGTGGAGGGGGCATCTCCTACGAGCAGTACTTC
j_call: TRBJ2-3; v_call: TRBV5-1; d_call: TRBD2; clone_size: .; cdr3_aa: CASTSGGETDTQYF; cdr3_nt: TGCGCCAGCACCAGCGGGGGCGAAACAGATACGCAGTATTTT
j_call: TRBJ1-2; v_call: TRBV11-2; d_call: .; clone_size: .; cdr3_aa: CASSLDRHNYGYTF; cdr3_nt: TGTGCCAGCAGCTTAGATCGACACAACTATGGCTACACCTTC
j_call: TRBJ2-1; v_call: TRBV7-2; d_call: .; clone_size: .; cdr3_aa: CASSLAPPGVEQFF; cdr3_nt: TGTGCCAGCAGCTTAGCGCCACCAGGGGTTGAGCAGTTCTTC
j_call: TRBJ1-2; v_call: TRBV19; d_call: .; clone_size: .; cdr3_aa: CASSIPGNYGYTF; cdr3_nt: TGTGCCAGTAGTATCCCGGGAAACTATGGCTACACCTTC
j_call: TRBJ1-1; v_call: TRBV18; d_call: .; clone_size: .; cdr3_aa: CASSQTVILNTGEAFF; cdr3_nt: TGTGCCAGCTCACAGACTGTAATTCTGAACACTGGTGAAGCTTTCTTT
j_call: TRBJ2-2; v_call: TRBV11-2; d_call: .; clone_size: .; cdr3_aa: CASSSQGSGELFF; cdr3_nt: TGTGCCAGCAGCTCCCAGGGCTCCGGGGAGCTGTTTTTT
j_call: TRBJ2-5; v_call: TRBV3-1/TRBV3-2; d_call: .; clone_size: .; cdr3_aa: CASSQPIDSYQAETQYF; cdr3_nt: TGTGCCAGCAGCCAACCTATAGACTCCTACCAGGCGGAGACCCAGTACTTC
j_call: TRBJ2-7; v_call: TRBV6-2/TRBV6-3; d_call: .; clone_size: .; cdr3_aa: CASSYAVISYEQYF; cdr3_nt: TGTGCCAGCAGTTACGCGGTCATCTCCTACGAGCAGTACTTC
j_call: TRBJ1-5; v_call: TRBV6-5; d_call: .; clone_size: .; cdr3_aa: CASSYGTDSNQPQHF; cdr3_nt: TGTGCCAGCAGTTACGGAACAGATAGCAATCAGCCCCAGCATTTT
j_call: TRBJ2-5; v_call: TRBV19; d_call: .; clone_size: .; cdr3_aa: CASNRRGETQYF; cdr3_nt: TGTGCCAGTAACCGGAGAGGGGAGACCCAGTACTTC
j_call: TRBJ2-2; v_call: TRBV27; d_call: TRBD1; clone_size: .; cdr3_aa: CASSPWTGDDTGELFF; cdr3_nt: TGTGCCAGCAGTCCCTGGACAGGGGACGACACCGGGGAGCTGTTTTTT
j_call: TRBJ2-2; v_call: TRBV19; d_call: .; clone_size: .; cdr3_aa: CASTPGWNTGELFF; cdr3_nt: TGTGCCAGTACCCCAGGATGGAACACCGGGGAGCTGTTTTTT
j_call: TRBJ2-7; v_call: TRBV2; d_call: .; clone_size: once; cdr3_aa: CASIVRSYEQYF; cdr3_nt: TGTGCCAGCATCGTGCGCTCCTACGAGCAGTACTTC
j_call: TRBJ2-3; v_call: TRBV4-2; d_call: .; clone_size: .; cdr3_aa: CASSTLYQDPRDTQYF; cdr3_nt: TGTGCCAGCAGCACATTATACCAGGACCCCAGGGATACGCAGTATTTT
j_call: TRBJ1-6; v_call: TRBV7-2; d_call: .; clone_size: .; cdr3_aa: CASSLGGVNSPLHF; cdr3_nt: TGTGCCAGCAGCCTAGGGGGGGTGAATTCACCCCTCCACTTT
j_call: TRBJ2-7; v_call: TRBV7-9; d_call: .; clone_size: .; cdr3_aa: CASSLGLGTYEQYF; cdr3_nt: TGTGCCAGCAGCTTAGGACTGGGGACCTACGAGCAGTACTTC
j_call: TRBJ2-1; v_call: TRBV7-7; d_call: TRBD1; clone_size: .; cdr3_aa: CASSLMTGGAYNEQFF; cdr3_nt: TGTGCTAGCAGCTTAATGACAGGGGGCGCCTACAATGAGCAGTTCTTC
j_call: TRBJ1-6; v_call: TRBV18; d_call: .; clone_size: .; cdr3_aa: CASSPVDNSPLHF; cdr3_nt: TGTGCCAGCTCACCAGTCGATAATTCACCCCTCCACTTT
j_call: TRBJ2-7; v_call: TRBV5-1; d_call: TRBD1; clone_size: .; cdr3_aa: CASSLLGQGVEEQYF; cdr3_nt: TGCGCCAGCAGCTTGTTGGGACAGGGGGTCGAGGAGCAGTACTTC
j_call: TRBJ1-6; v_call: TRBV2; d_call: .; clone_size: .; cdr3_aa: CASSERGTNSPLHF; cdr3_nt: TGTGCCAGCAGTGAGCGGGGGACCAATTCACCCCTCCACTTT
j_call: TRBJ2-6; v_call: TRBV6-2/TRBV6-3; d_call: TRBD1; clone_size: .; cdr3_aa: CASSYTSQGTGANVLTF; cdr3_nt: TGTGCCAGCAGTTACACTTCACAGGGGACTGGGGCCAACGTCCTGACTTTC
j_call: TRBJ1-2; v_call: TRBV7-6; d_call: .; clone_size: .; cdr3_aa: CASSPMTANYGYTF; cdr3_nt: TGTGCCAGCAGCCCGATGACGGCCAACTATGGCTACACCTTC
j_call: TRBJ2-5; v_call: TRBV19; d_call: TRBD1; clone_size: .; cdr3_aa: CASSRGQQQETQYF; cdr3_nt: TGTGCCAGTAGTAGGGGACAGCAACAGGAGACCCAGTACTTC
j_call: TRBJ2-1; v_call: TRBV19; d_call: TRBD2; clone_size: .; cdr3_aa: CASRVLADNEQFF; cdr3_nt: TGTGCCAGTAGAGTGCTAGCGGACAATGAGCAGTTCTTC
j_call: TRBJ1-6; v_call: TRBV19; d_call: TRBD1; clone_size: .; cdr3_aa: CASSQTGGSSPLHF; cdr3_nt: TGTGCCAGTAGCCAAACAGGGGGGAGTTCACCCCTCCACTTT
j_call: TRBJ2-1; v_call: TRBV7-2; d_call: .; clone_size: few; cdr3_aa: CASSLTVYNEQFF; cdr3_nt: TGTGCCAGCAGCCTGACGGTATACAATGAGCAGTTCTTC
j_call: TRBJ2-1; v_call: TRBV5-1; d_call: .; clone_size: .; cdr3_aa: CASSLDTSSYNEQFF; cdr3_nt: TGCGCCAGCAGCCTAGACACCAGCTCCTACAATGAGCAGTTCTTC
j_call: TRBJ1-3; v_call: TRBV3-1/TRBV3-2; d_call: .; clone_size: once; cdr3_aa: CASSQSHGFGNTIYF; cdr3_nt: TGTGCCAGCAGCCAATCCCATGGCTTCGGAAACACCATATATTTT
j_call: TRBJ2-2; v_call: TRBV7-9; d_call: .; clone_size: .; cdr3_aa: CASSLSTGTSGELFF; cdr3_nt: TGTGCCAGCAGCTTATCCACAGGGACGAGCGGGGAGCTGTTTTTT
j_call: TRBJ1-2; v_call: TRBV18; d_call: .; clone_size: .; cdr3_aa: CASSPVNGEGYTF; cdr3_nt: TGTGCCAGCTCCCCCGTTAACGGGGAGGGCTACACCTTC
j_call: TRBJ1-3; v_call: TRBV6-5; d_call: .; clone_size: once; cdr3_aa: CASSGSRDTIYF; cdr3_nt: TGTGCCAGCAGCGGATCGCGGGACACCATATATTTT
j_call: TRBJ1-4; v_call: TRBV4-3; d_call: .; clone_size: .; cdr3_aa: CASSQDWGGGNEKLFF; cdr3_nt: TGCGCCAGCAGCCAAGATTGGGGCGGGGGTAATGAAAAACTGTTTTTT
j_call: TRBJ2-5; v_call: TRBV2; d_call: .; clone_size: .; cdr3_aa: CASLVRKETQYF; cdr3_nt: TGTGCCAGCTTGGTCAGGAAAGAGACCCAGTACTTC